The source of this TCR beta chain is a study of blood T cell repertoires in COVID-19. At the level of the study: Samples came from the United States, Italy and Spain, spanning acute and convalescent COVID-19. From T cells, B-cell-depleted T cells, or PBMCs came the material, which was cDNA or gDNA.

Profiled with immunoSEQ multiplex PCR; TCRdb holds only in-frame clones, not every one. This table holds 60,000 or so clones, roughly nine tenths found once. Per germline, CDR1 LNHNV and CDR2 YYDKDF (reference sequence). The CDR3 length is 16 residues. The V end lost 5 bases, the J end lost 1 base, and 15 bases lay between the germline ends. The source of this sequence is a man aged 55 to 70 with acute or convalescent COVID-19. The rearrangement joins TRBV15 to TRBJ1-3; D not resolved. Source material: peripheral blood. CDR3 amino acids: CATSPVGSYSGNTIYF. CDR3 in DNA: TGTGCCACCAGCCCCGTAGGGAGTTATTCTGGAAACACCATATATTTT.